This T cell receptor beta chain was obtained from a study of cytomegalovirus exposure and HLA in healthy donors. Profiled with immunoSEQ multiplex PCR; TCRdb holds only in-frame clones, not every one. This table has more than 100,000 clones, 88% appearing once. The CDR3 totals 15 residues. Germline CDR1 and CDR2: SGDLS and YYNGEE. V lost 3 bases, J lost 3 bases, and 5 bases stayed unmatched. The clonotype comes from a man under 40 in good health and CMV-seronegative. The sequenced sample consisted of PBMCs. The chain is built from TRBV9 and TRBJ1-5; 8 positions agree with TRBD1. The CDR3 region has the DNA TGTGCCAGCAGCGAGACAGGGGCTCTCAATCAGCCCCAGCATTTT. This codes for CASSETGALNQPQHF.